This TCR beta chain was documented in a study of blood T cell repertoires in COVID-19. At the level of the study: In each case, the material was cDNA or gDNA derived from T cells, B-cell-depleted T cells, or PBMCs.

CDR1 is SQVTM, CDR2 ANQGSEA, per germline. This CDR3 is 14 amino acids long. The V end was cut by 5 bases, the J end by 4 bases, with 14 bases between. Per the original methods: For nucleated cells, counts were estimated from reference gene primer amplification. Assay: immunoSEQ multiplex PCR; the TCRdb copy retains only in-frame clones and omits some. That table gives V, J and clone size, and the DNA gave D and trimming. The table shows under 150,000 clones, with approximately 82% occurring only once. The source is a man aged 80 or over with active or convalescent COVID-19. The J gene is TRBJ1-4, the V gene TRBV29-1; D remains ambiguous. Sequenced sample: peripheral blood. CDR3 coding DNA: TGCAGCGTTCTCGGTTCGAGTCTTAATGAAAAACTGTTTTTT. It is translated as CSVLGSSLNEKLFF.